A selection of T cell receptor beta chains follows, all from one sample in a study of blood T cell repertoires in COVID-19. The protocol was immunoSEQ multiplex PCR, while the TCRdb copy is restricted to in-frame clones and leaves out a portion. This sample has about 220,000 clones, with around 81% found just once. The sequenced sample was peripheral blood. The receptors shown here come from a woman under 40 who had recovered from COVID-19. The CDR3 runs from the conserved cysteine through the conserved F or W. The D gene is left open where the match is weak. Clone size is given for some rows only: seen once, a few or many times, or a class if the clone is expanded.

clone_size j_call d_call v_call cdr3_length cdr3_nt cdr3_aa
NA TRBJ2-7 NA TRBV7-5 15 TGTGTCAGAAGATTAGTGTTTGACAGGGCCTACGAGCAGTACTTC CVRRLVFDRAYEQYF
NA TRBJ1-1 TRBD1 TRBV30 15 TGTGCCTGGAGTAATGGGGACAGGGTAGGCACTGAAGCTTTCTTT CAWSNGDRVGTEAFF
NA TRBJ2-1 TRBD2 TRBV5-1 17 TGCGCCAGCAGCTTAACCGGGACTAGCGTATACTACAATGAGCAGTTCTTC CASSLTGTSVYYNEQFF
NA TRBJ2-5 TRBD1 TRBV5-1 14 TGCGCCAGCAGCTGGTCAGGGGGCCTGGAGACCCAGTACTTC CASSWSGGLETQYF
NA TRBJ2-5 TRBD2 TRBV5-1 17 TGCGCCAGCAGCTTGGGGCTAGCGGGAGAGGGACTTGAGACCCAGTACTTC CASSLGLAGEGLETQYF
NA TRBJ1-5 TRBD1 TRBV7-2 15 TGTGCCAGCAGCTTAGAGGGACAGGGATATCAGCCCCAGCATTTT CASSLEGQGYQPQHF
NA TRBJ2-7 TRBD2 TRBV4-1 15 TGCGCCAGCAGCCACACTAGCGACCCCTCCTACGAGCAGTACTTC CASSHTSDPSYEQYF
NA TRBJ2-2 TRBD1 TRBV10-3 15 TGTGCCATCACGGACGGGACAGGGTATGACGGGGAGCTGTTTTTT CAITDGTGYDGELFF
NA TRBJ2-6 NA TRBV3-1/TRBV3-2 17 TGTGCCAGCAGCCAACACAGCCCCTCTATGGGGGCCAACGTCCTGACTTTC CASSQHSPSMGANVLTF
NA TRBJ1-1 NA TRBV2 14 TGTGCCAGCAGTGAATGGGGGCACGGCACTGAAGCTTTCTTT CASSEWGHGTEAFF
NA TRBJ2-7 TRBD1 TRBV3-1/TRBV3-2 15 TGTGCCAGCAGCCAAGCCGGACAGGGGACCAACGAGCAGTACTTC CASSQAGQGTNEQYF
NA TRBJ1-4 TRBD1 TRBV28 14 TGTGCCAGCAGTGGGGACAGGGGAGAGGAAAAACTGTTTTTT CASSGDRGEEKLFF
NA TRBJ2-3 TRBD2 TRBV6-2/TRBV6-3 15 TGTGCCAGCAGTAGGACTAGCGGGAGTGCAGATACGCAGTATTTT CASSRTSGSADTQYF
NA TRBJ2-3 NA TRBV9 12 TGTGCCAGCAGCGTAGGGCCAGATACGCAGTATTTT CASSVGPDTQYF
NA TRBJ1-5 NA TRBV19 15 TGTGCCAGCTCCCCCTCAGGGGACGGCAATCAGCCCCAGCATTTT CASSPSGDGNQPQHF
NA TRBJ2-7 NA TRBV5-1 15 TGCGCCAGCAGCCCTTATAGCGGAGGCCCTAGCGAGCAGTACTTC CASSPYSGGPSEQYF
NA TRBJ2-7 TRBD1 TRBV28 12 TGTGCCAGCTGGGACAGGGGGGGGGAGCAGTACTTC CASWDRGGEQYF
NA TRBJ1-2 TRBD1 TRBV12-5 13 TGTGCTAGTGGCCAGGGGACAGTCAGGGGCTACACCTTC CASGQGTVRGYTF
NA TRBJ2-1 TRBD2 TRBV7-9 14 TGTGCCAGCAGCTTAACTAGCGGAGACAATGAGCAGTTCTTC CASSLTSGDNEQFF
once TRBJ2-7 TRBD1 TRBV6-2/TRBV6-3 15 TGTGCCAGCAGTTTGACCGGGACAGGGAGTCTGGAGCAGTACTTC CASSLTGTGSLEQYF
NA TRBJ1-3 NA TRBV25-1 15 TGTGCCAGCAGTGAAATGGGACTAGGAGAAAACACCATATATTTT CASSEMGLGENTIYF
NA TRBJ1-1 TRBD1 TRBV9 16 TGTGCCAGCAGCCCTTGGACAGGACCCCCGAACACTGAAGCTTTCTTT CASSPWTGPPNTEAFF
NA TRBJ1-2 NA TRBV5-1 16 TGCGCCAGCAGCTTCTTGTGGGAACGGGGAGGCTATGGCTACACCTTC CASSFLWERGGYGYTF
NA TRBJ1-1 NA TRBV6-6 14 TGTGCCAGCAGCCCCGGACAGCCGAACACTGAAGCTTTCTTT CASSPGQPNTEAFF
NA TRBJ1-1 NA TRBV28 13 TGTGCCAGCAGTCTCCTATCTGGTGGTGAAGCTTTCTTT CASSLLSGGEAFF
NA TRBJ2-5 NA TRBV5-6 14 TGTGCCAGCAGCATGACAGGCGTCCCCGCGACCCAGTACTTC CASSMTGVPATQYF
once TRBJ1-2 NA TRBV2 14 TGTGCCAGCAGTGAAGTCCCAGGGGTGAGTGGCTACACCTTC CASSEVPGVSGYTF
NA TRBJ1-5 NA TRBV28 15 TGTGCCAGCAGTCCCCGGACAGTGAGCAATCAGCCCCAGCATTTT CASSPRTVSNQPQHF
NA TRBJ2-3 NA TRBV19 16 TGTGCCAGTAGTGTATCGACAGTGGTCATTACAGATACGCAGTATTTT CASSVSTVVITDTQYF
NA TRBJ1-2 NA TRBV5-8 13 TGTGCCAGCAGCCCTGAGATAAACTATGGCTACACCTTC CASSPEINYGYTF
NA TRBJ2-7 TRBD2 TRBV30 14 TGTGCCTGGGGGGGGGAGGTTAGCTCCTACGAGCAGTACTTC CAWGGEVSSYEQYF
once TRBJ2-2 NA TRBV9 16 TGTGCCAGCAGCGTAGTAAGGACAGACAACACCGGGGAGCTGTTTTTT CASSVVRTDNTGELFF
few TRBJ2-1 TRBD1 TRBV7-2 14 TGTGCCAGCAGCTTACAGGGACAGGTCAATGAGCAGTTCTTC CASSLQGQVNEQFF
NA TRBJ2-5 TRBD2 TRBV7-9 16 TGTGCCAGCAGCTTTAATCGACTAGCGGGAGTTGAGACCCAGTACTTC CASSFNRLAGVETQYF
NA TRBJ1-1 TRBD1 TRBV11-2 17 TGTGCCAGCAGCTCGAAGGGGACAGGGGTTCCCCCCACTGAAGCTTTCTTT CASSSKGTGVPPTEAFF
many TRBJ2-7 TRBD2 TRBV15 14 TGTGCCACCAGCGGGCGGGAGACGGGGTACGAGCAGTACTTC CATSGRETGYEQYF